Presented here are 2 T cell receptor beta chains from one specimen sequenced in a study of T-cell reconstitution after alpha-beta-depleted transplantation in children. Unique molecular identifiers featured in how the TCRbeta library was prepared. TCRdb itself ran the PCR reads through MiXCR, one entry per CDR3 protein. The table has 230,000 or so distinct CDR3 sequences, 12% seen once. The specimen comprised PBMCs from the stem cell graft donor, sampled from the stem cell graft. Receptor source: a human donor who donated a stem cell graft to a child with acute lymphoblastic leukemia.

This clonotype was seen at least ten times. The V gene is TRBV5-1, the J gene TRBJ2-5; 8 bases line up with TRBD2. The CDR3 is 15 residues long. Germline V CDR1 and CDR2: SGHRS, YFSETQ. V was pared by 0 bases and J by 0 bases, with 1 base of the junction left unmatched. The CDR3 region is CASSLVAGHQETQYF. Here the CDR3 DNA reads TGCGCCAGCAGCTTGGTAGCGGGGCACCAAGAGACCCAGTACTTC.

This clonotype occurred many times. The J gene is TRBJ1-3, the V gene TRBV20-1, with unresolved D. CDR3 size: 14 residues. Germline CDR1 is DFQATT and CDR2 is SNEGSKA (reference sequence). Trimming took off 5 bases at V and 0 bases at J, with 11 bases between the two ends. Here the CDR3 reads CSAPSPISGNTIYF. CDR3 DNA: TGCAGTGCTCCCTCCCCGATCTCTGGAAACACCATATATTTT.